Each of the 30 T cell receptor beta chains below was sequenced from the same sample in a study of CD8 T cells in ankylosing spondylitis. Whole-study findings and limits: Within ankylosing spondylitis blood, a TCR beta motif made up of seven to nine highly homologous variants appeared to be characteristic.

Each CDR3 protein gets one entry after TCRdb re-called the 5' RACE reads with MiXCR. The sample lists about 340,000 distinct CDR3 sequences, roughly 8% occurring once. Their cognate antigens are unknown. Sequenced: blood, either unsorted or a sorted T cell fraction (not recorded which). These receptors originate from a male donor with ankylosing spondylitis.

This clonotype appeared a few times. CDR3: CASSPGVAGDYEQYF. The CDR3 coding sequence is TGTGCCAGCTCCCCCGGGGTAGCGGGGGACTACGAGCAGTACTTC. The chain is built from TRBV18 and TRBJ2-7; 9 bases agree with TRBD2. V gave up 6 bases and J gave up 3 bases; unmatched junction bases: 9. The CDR3 consists of 15 residues. Germline loops: CDR1 KGHSH, CDR2 LQKENI. Full variable domain (remainder filled in from reference TRBV18 and TRBJ2-7): NAGVMQNPRHLVRRRGQEARLRCSPMKGHSHVYWYRQLPEEGLKFMVYLQKENIIDESGMPKERFSAEFPKEGPSILRIQQVVRGDSAAYFCASSPGVAGDYEQYFGPGTRLTVT.

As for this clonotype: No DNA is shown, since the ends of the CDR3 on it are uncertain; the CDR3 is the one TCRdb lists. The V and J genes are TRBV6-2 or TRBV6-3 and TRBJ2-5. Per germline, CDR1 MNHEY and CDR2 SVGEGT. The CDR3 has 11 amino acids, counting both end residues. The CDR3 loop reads CASSSSGTQYF.

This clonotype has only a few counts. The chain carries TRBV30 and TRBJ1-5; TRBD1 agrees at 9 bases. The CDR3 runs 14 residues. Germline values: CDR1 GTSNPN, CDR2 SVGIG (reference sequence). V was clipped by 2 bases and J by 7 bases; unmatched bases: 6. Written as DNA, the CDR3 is TGTGCCTGGAGTCGGGACAGGGCGGAACAGCCCCAGCATTTT. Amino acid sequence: CAWSRDRAEQPQHF.

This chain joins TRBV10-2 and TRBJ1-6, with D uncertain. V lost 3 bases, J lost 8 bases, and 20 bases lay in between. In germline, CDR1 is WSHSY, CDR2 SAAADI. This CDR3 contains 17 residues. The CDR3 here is CASSDRQEPLSDSPLHF. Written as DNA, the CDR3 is TGCGCCAGCAGTGACCGCCAGGAACCCCTATCGGATTCACCCCTCCACTTT.

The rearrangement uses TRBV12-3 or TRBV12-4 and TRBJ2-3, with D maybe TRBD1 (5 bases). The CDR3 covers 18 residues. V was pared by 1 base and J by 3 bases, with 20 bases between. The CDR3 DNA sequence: TGTGCCAGCAGTTTAGGAAAAATCACAGGTCGTCGGACAGATACGCAGTATTTT. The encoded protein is CASSLGKITGRRTDTQYF.

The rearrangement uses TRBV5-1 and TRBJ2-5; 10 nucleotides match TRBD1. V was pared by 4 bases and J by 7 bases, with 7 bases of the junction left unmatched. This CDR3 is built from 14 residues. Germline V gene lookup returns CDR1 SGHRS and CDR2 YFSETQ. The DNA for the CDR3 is TGCGCCAGCAGCCCCGGGACAGGGGAAGGGACCCAGTACTTC. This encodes CASSPGTGEGTQYF.

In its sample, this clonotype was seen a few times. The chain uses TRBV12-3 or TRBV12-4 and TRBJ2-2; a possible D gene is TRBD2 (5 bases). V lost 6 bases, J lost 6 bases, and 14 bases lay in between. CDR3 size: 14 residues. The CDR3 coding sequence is TGTGCCAGCAGCCTCCCCCGAGCGGCCGGGGAGCTGTTTTTT. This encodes CASSLPRAAGELFF.

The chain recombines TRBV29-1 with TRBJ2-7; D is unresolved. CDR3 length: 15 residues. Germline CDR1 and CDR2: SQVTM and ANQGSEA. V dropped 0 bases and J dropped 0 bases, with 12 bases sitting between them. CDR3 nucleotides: TGCAGCGTTGAAGAGACGGACCTAGGCTCCTACGAGCAGTACTTC. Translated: CSVEETDLGSYEQYF.

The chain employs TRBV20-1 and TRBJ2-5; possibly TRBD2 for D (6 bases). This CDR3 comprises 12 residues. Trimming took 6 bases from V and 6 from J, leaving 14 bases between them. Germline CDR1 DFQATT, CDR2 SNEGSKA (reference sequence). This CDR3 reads CSAGTFQKTQYF. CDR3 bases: TGCAGTGCCGGGACTTTTCAAAAGACCCAGTACTTC.

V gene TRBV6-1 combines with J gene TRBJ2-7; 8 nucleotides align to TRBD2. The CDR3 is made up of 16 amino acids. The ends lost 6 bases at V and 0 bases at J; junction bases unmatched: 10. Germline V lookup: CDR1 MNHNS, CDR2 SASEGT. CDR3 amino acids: CASRRTRTSSSYEQYF. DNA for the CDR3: TGTGCCAGCAGGCGCACCCGGACTAGCAGCTCCTACGAGCAGTACTTC.

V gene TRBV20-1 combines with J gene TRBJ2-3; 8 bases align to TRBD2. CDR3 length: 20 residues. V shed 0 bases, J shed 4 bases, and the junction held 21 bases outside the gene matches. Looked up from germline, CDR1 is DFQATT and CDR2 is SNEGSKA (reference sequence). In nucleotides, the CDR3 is TGCAGTGCTAGAGATCGCCGGCCCCTACCGGGACTAGTAGGCGCAGATACGCAGTATTTT. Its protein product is CSARDRRPLPGLVGADTQYF.

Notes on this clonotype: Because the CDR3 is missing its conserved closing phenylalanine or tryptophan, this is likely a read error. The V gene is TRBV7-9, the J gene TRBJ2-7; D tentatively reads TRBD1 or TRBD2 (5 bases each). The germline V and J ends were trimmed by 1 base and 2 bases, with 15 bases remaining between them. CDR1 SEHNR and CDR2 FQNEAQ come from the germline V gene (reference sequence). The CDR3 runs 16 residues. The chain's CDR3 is CASSLGGDAMAYEQYL. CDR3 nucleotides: TGTGCCAGCAGCTTAGGAGGGGACGCCATGGCCTACGAGCAGTACTTA.

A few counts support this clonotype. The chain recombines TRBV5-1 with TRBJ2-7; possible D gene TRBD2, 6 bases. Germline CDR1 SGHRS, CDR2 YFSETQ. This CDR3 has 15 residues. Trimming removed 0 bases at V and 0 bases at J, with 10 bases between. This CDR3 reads CASSLDPGDSYEQYF. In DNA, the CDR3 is TGCGCCAGCAGCTTGGACCCGGGGGACTCCTACGAGCAGTACTTC.

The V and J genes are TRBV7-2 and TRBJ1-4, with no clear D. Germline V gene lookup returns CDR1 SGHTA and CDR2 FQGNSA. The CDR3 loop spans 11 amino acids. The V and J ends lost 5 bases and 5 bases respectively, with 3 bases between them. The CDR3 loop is CASSANEKLFF. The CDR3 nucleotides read TGTGCCAGCAGCGCCAATGAAAAACTGTTTTTT.

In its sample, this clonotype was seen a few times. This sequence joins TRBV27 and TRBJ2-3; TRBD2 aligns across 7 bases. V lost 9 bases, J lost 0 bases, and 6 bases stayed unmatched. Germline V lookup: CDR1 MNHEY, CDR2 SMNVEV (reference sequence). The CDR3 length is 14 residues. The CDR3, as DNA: TGTGCCAGTGGAGCGGGAACTAGCACAGATACGCAGTATTTT. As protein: CASGAGTSTDTQYF.

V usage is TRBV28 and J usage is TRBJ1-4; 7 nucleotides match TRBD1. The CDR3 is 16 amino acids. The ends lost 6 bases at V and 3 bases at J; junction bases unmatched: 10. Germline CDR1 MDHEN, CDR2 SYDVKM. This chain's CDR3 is CASSPTGPAANEKLFF. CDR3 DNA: TGTGCCAGCAGCCCGACAGGGCCGGCGGCTAATGAAAAACTGTTTTTT.

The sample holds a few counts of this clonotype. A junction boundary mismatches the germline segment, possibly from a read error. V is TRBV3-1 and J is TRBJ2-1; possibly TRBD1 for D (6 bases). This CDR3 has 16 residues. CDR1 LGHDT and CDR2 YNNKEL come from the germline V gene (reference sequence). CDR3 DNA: TGTGCCAGCAGCCATGGGACATCTTTATCCTTCAATGAGCAGTTCTTC. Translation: CASSHGTSLSFNEQFF.

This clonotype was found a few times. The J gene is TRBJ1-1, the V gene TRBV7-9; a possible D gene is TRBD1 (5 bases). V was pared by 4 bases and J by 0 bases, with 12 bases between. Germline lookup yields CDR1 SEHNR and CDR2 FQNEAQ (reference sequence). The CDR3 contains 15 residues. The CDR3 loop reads CASSWDGSMNTEAFF. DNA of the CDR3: TGTGCCAGCAGCTGGGACGGAAGCATGAACACTGAAGCTTTCTTT. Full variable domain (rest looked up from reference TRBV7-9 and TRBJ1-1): DTGVSQNPRHKITKRGQNVTFRCDPISEHNRLYWYRQTLGQGPEFLTYFQNEAQLEKSRLLSDRFSAERPKGSFSTLEIQRTEQGDSAMYLCASSWDGSMNTEAFFGQGTRLTVV.

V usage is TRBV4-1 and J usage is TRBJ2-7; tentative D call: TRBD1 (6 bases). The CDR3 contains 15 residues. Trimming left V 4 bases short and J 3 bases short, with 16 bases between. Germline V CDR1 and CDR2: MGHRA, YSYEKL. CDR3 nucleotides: TGCGCCAGCAGCCGAGATAGAGGCAGGGGCTACGAGCAGTACTTC. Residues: CASSRDRGRGYEQYF.

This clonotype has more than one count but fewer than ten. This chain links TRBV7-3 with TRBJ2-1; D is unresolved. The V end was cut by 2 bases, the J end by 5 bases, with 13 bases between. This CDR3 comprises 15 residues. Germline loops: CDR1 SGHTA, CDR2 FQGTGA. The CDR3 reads CASSLGHSSDNEQFF. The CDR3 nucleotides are TGTGCCAGCAGCTTAGGTCACAGCTCTGACAATGAGCAGTTCTTC. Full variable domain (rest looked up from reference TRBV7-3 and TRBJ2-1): GAGVSQTPSNKVTEKGKYVELRCDPISGHTALYWYRQSLGQGPEFLIYFQGTGAADDSGLPNDRFFAVRPEGSVSTLKIQRTERGDSAVYLCASSLGHSSDNEQFFGPGTRLTVL.

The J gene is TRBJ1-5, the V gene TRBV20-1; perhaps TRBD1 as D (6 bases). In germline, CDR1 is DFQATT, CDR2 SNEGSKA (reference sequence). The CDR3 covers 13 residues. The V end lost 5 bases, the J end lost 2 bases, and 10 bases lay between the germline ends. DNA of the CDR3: TGCAGTGCTGTAGGGGGGCGCAATCAGCCCCAGCATTTT. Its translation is CSAVGGRNQPQHF.

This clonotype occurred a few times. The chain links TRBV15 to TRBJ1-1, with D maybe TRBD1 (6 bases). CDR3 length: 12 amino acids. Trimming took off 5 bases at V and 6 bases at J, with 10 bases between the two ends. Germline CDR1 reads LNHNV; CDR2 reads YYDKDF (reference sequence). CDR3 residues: CATSPDSSEAFF. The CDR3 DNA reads TGTGCCACCAGCCCGGACAGTTCTGAAGCTTTCTTT. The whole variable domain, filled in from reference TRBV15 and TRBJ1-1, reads DAMVIQNPRYQVTQFGKPVTLSCSQTLNHNVMYWYQQKSSQAPKLLFHYYDKDFNNEADTPDNFQSRRPNTSFCFLDIRSPGLGDTAMYLCATSPDSSEAFFGQGTRLTVV.

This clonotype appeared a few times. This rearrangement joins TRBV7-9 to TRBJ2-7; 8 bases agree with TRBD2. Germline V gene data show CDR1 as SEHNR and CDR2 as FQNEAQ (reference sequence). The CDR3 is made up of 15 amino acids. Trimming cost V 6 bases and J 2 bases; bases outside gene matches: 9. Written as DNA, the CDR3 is TGTGCCAGCAGTGGAGGACTAGCCGTTCCCTACGAGCAGTACTTC. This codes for CASSGGLAVPYEQYF.

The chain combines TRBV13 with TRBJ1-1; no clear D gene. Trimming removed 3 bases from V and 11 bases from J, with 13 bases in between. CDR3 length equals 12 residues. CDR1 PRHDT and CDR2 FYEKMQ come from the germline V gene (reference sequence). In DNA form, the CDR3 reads TGTGCCAGCAGCTTTGGCCCCCCACCGGCTTTCTTT. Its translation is CASSFGPPPAFF.

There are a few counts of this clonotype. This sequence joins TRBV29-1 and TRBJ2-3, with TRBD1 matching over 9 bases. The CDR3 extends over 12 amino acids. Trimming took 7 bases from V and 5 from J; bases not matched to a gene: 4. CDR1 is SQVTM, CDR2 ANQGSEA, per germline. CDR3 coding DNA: TGCAGCGCACAGGGGGCGGAAGATACGCAGTATTTT. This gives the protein CSAQGAEDTQYF.

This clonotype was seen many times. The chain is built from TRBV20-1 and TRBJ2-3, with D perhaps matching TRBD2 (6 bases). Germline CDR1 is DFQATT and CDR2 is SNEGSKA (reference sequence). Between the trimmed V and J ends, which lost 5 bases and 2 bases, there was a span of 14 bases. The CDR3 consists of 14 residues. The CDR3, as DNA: TGCAGTGCTTCCGGGACTTCTATCACAGATACGCAGTATTTT. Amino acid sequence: CSASGTSITDTQYF.

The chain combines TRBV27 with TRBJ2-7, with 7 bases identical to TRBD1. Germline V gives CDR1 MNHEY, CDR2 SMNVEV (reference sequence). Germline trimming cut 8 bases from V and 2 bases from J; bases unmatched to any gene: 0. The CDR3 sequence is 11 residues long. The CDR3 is CASGTAYEQYF. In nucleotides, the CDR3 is TGTGCCAGCGGGACAGCCTACGAGCAGTACTTC.

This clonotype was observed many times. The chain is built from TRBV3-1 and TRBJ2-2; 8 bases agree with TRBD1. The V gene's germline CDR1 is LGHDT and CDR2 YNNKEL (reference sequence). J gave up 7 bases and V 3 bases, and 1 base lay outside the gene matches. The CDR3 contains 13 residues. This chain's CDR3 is CASSHTGGGELFF. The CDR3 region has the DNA TGTGCCAGCAGCCATACAGGGGGCGGGGAGCTGTTTTTT. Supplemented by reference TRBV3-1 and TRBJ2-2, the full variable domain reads DTAVSQTPKYLVTQMGNDKSIKCEQNLGHDTMYWYKQDSKKFLKIMFSYNNKELIINETVPNRFSPKSPDKAHLNLHINSLELGDSAVYFCASSHTGGGELFFGEGSRLTVL.

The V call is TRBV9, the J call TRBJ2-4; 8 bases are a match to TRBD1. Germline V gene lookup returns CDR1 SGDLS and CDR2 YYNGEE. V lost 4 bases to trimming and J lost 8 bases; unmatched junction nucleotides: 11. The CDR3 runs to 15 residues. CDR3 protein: CASSLRTGRGDIQYF. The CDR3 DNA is TGTGCCAGCAGCTTAAGGACAGGGAGAGGAGACATTCAGTACTTC.

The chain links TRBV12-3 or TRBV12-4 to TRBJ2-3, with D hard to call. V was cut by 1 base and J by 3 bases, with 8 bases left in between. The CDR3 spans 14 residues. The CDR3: CASSLGSETDTQYF. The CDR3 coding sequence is TGTGCCAGCAGTTTAGGCAGCGAGACAGATACGCAGTATTTT.